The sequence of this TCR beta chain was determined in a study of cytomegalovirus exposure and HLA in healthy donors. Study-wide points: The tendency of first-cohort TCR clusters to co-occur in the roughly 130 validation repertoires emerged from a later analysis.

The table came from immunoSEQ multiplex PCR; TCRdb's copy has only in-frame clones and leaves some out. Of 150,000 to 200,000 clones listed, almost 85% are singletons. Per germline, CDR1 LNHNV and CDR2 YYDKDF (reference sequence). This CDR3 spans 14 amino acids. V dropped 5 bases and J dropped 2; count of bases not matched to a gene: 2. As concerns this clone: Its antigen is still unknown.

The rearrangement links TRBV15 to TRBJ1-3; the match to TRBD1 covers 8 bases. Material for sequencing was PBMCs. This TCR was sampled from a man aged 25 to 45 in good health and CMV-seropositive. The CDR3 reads CATSETGAGNTIYF. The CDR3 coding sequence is TGTGCCACCAGCGAGACAGGGGCTGGAAACACCATATATTTT.